This TCR beta chain is from a study of cytomegalovirus exposure and HLA in healthy donors. Study information: Assignment to the Caucasian-associated ancestry cluster applied to around 76% of the approximately 420 genotyped donors.

Healthy bone marrow donors made up the cohort. About this clone itself: Its antigen remains unidentified.

The PCR had 60 Vbeta and 13 Jbeta primers. Libraries were prepared by immunoSEQ multiplex PCR; TCRdb keeps only in-frame clonotypes and omits some of them. The table lists about 130,000 clones, more than 75% of them singletons, with approximately 10% in the top ten. Findings and limits, study-wide: Within the data, a cluster of highly shared sequence variants was likely a sequencing artifact. In vitro experiments confirmed that a few CMV-associated chains were specific for CMV antigens.

The sequenced sample consisted of PBMCs. The sequence came from a man aged 30 to 45 in good health and CMV-seropositive.

The CDR3 reads CASSDGTGDNQPQHF. Here the CDR3 DNA reads TGTGCCAGCAGTGACGGGACAGGGGACAATCAGCCCCAGCATTTT. The chain uses TRBV6-1 and TRBJ1-5; TRBD1 agrees at 10 bases. J was trimmed by 3 bases and V by 3 bases; bases with no gene match: 2. The length of the CDR3 is 15 residues. Germline-derived CDR1 and CDR2 are MNHNS and SASEGT.